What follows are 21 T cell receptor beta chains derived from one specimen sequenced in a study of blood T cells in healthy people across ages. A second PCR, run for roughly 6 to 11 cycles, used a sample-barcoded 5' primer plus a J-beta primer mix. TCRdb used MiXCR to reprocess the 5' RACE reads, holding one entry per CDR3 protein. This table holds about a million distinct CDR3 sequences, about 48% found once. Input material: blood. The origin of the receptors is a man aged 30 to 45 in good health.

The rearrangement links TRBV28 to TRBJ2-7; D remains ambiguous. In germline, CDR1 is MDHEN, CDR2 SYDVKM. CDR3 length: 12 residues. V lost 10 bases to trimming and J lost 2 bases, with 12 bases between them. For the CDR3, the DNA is TGTGCCATCGGCTCTGGGGCCTACGAGCAGTACTTC. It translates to CAIGSGAYEQYF. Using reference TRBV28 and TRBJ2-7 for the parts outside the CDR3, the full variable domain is DVKVTQSSRYLVKRTGEKVFLECVQDMDHENMFWYRQDPGLGLRLIYFSYDVKMKEKGDIPEGYSVSREKKERFSLILESASTNQTSMYLCAIGSGAYEQYFGPGTRLTVT.

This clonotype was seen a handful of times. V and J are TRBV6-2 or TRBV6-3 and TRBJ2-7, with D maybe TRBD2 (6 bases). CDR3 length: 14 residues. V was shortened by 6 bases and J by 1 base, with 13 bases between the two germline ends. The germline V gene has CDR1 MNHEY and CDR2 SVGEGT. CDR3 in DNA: TGTGCCAGCAGATTCCTCCGGGGGTCCTACGAGCAGTACTTC. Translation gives CASRFLRGSYEQYF.

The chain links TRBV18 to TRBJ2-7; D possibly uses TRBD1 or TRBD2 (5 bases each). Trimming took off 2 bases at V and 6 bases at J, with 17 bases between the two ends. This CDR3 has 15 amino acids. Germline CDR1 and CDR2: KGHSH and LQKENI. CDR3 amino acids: CASSPRDPGTGEQYF. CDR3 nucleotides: TGTGCCAGCTCACCAAGGGACCCCGGCACCGGCGAGCAGTACTTC.

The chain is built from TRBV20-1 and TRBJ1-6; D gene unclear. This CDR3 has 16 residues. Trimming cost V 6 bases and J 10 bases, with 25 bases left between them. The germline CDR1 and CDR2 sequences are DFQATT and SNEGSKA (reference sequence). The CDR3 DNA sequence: TGCAGTGCCAGCCCCCTTAAACCCGGCTATGGATCACCCCTCCACTTT. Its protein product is CSASPLKPGYGSPLHF.

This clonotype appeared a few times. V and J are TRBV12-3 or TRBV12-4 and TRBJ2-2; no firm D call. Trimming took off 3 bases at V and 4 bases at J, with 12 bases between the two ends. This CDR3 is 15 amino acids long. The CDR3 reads CASSFGQVGTGELFF. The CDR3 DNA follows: TGTGCCAGCAGTTTTGGGCAGGTTGGCACCGGGGAGCTGTTTTTT.

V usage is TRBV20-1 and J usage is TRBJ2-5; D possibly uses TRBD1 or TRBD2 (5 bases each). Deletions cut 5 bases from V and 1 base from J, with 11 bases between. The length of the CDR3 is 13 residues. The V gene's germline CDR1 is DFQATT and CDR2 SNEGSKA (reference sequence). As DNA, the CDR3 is TGCAGTGCTCCACGGGGACCCCAAGAGACCCAGTACTTC. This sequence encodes CSAPRGPQETQYF.

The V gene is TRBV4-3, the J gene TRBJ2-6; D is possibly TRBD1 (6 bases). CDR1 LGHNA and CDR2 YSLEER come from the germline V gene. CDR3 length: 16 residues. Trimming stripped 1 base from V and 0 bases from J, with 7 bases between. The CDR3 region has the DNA TGCGCCAGCAGCCAAGCAGGGGACTCTGGGGCCAACGTCCTGACTTTC. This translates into CASSQAGDSGANVLTF.

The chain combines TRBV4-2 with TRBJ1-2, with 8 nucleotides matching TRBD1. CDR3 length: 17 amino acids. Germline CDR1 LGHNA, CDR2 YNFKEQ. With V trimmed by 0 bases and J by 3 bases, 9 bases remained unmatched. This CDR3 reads CASSQDHRQGSDYGYTF. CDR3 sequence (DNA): TGTGCCAGCAGCCAAGATCATCGACAGGGGAGTGACTATGGCTACACCTTC.

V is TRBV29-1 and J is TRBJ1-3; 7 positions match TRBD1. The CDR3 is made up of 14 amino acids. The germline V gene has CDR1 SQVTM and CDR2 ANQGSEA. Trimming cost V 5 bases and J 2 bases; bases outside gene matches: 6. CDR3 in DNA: TGCAGCGTTTCAGAGGGGGCAGCTGGAAACACCATATATTTT. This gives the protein CSVSEGAAGNTIYF.

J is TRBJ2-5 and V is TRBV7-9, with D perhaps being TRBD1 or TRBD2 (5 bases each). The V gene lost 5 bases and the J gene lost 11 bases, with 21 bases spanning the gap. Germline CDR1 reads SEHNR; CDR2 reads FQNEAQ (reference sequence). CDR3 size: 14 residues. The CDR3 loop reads CASSDGTTGNEQYF. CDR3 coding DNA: TGTGCCAGCAGCGATGGGACGACCGGGAATGAGCAGTACTTC.

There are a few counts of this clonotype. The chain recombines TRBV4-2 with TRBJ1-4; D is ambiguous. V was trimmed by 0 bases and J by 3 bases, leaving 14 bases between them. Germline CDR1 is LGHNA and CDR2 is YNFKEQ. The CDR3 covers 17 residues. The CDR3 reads CASSQDWYNSANEKLFF. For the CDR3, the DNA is TGTGCCAGCAGCCAAGATTGGTACAACAGTGCTAATGAAAAACTGTTTTTT.

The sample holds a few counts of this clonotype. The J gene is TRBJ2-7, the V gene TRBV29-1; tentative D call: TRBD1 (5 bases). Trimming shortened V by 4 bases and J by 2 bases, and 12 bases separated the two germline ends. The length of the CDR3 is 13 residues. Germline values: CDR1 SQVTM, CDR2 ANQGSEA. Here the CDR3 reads CSVVRVPTYEQYF. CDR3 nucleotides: TGCAGCGTTGTCAGGGTCCCTACCTACGAGCAGTACTTC.

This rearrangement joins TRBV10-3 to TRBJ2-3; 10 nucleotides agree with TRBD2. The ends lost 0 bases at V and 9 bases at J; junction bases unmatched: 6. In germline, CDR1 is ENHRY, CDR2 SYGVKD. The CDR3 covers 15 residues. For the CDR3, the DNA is TGTGCCATCAGTGAGTCGATCCTAGCGGGGGTGACGCAGTATTTT. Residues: CAISESILAGVTQYF.

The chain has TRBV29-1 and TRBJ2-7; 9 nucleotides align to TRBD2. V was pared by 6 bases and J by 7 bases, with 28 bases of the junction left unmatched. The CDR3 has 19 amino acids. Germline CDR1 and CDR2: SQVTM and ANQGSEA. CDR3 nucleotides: TGCAGCGTGTCAGTAGCGGGGGACCGTGGTTTTAACACTAACAATGAGCAGTACTTC. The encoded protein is CSVSVAGDRGFNTNNEQYF.

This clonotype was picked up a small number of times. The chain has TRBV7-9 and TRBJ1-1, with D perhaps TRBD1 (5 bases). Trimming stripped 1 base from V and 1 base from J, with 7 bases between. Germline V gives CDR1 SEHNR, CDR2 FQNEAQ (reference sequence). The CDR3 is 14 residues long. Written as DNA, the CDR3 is TGTGCCAGCAGCTTAGTACAGGCGAACACTGAAGCTTTCTTT. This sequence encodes CASSLVQANTEAFF.

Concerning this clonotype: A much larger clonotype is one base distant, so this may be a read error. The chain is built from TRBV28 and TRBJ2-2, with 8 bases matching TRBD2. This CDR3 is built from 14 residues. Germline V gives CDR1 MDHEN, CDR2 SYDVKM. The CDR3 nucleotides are TGTGCCAGCAACGTACCCGGGGGGGCCGGGGAGCCGTTTTTT. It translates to CASNVPGGAGEPFF.

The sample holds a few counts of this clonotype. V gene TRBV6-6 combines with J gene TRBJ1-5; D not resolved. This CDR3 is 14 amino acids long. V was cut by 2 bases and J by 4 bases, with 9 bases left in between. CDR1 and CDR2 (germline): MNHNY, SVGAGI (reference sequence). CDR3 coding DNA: TGTGCCAGCAGTTACGTTCAGACTAATCAGCCCCAGCATTTT. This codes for CASSYVQTNQPQHF.

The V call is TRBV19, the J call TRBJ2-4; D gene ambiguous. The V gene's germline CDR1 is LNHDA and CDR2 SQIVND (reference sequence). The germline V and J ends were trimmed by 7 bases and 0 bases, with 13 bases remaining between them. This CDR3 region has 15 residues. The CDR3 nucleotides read TGTGCCAGTACCGACGGTGGGCTAGCCAAAAACATTCAGTACTTC. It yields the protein CASTDGGLAKNIQYF.

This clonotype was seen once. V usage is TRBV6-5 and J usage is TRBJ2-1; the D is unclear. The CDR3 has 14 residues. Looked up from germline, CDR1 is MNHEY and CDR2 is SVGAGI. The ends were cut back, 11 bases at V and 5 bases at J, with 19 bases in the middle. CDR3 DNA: TGTGCCGGCAATCCGGGCGACCCAGACAATGAGCAGTTCTTC. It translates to CAGNPGDPDNEQFF.

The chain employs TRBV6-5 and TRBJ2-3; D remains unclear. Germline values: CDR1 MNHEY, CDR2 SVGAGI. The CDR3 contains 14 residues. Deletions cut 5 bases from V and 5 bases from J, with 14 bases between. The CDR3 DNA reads TGTGCCAGCAGTGGTGCGGTATGGGAAGATACGCAGTATTTT. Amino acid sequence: CASSGAVWEDTQYF.

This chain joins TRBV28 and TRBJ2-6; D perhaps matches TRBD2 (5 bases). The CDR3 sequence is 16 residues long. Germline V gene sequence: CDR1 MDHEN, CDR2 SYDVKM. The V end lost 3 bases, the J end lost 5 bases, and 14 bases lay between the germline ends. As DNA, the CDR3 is TGTGCCAGCAGTTTGTTCCTGGCGGGCTGGGCCAACGTCCTGACTTTC. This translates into CASSLFLAGWANVLTF.